The clone carrying this TCR beta chain appeared a few times. The antigen remains unidentified. This entry is derived from a study of T cell responses to AZD1222 COVID-19 vaccine. General study findings and limits: Once two AZD1222 doses were given, Spike-specific TCR breadth and depth went up.

Some clones are missing from TCRdb's copy, which holds only in-frame ones; the method was immunoSEQ multiplex PCR. The sample yields about 170,000 clones, roughly 85% seen once. The CDR3 is 13 residues long. V was cut by 8 bases and J by 1 base, with 12 bases left in between. The material was peripheral blood, obtained 28 days after the second AZD1222 dose. This TCR came from an adult who received the AZD1222 COVID-19 vaccine. V and J are TRBV12-3 or TRBV12-4 and TRBJ2-7; either TRBD1 or TRBD2 may supply D (7 bases each). DNA for the CDR3: TGTGCCAGCGGGGGGGACAGATCCTACGAGCAGTACTTC. This translates into CASGGDRSYEQYF.